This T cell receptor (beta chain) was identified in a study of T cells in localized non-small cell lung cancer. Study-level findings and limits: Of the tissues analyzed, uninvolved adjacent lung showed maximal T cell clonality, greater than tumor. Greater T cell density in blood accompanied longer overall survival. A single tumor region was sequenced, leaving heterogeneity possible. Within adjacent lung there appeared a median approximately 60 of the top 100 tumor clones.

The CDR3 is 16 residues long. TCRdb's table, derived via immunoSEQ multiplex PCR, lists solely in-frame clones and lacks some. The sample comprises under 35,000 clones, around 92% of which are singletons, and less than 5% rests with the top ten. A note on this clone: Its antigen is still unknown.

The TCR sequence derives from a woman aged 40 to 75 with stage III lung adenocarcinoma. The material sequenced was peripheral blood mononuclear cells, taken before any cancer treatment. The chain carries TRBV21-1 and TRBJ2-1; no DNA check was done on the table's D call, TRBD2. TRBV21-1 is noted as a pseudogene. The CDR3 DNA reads TGTGCCAGCAGCAATAGCACTAGCGGGAGATTGGATGAGCAGTTCTTC. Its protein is CASSNSTSGRLDEQFF.